These 28 T cell receptor beta chains originate from one sample sequenced in a study of blood T cell repertoires in COVID-19 (dated by TCRdb to about 2020). Libraries were made using the immunoSEQ multiplex PCR assay. Sourced from immuneACCESS, this table was stored by TCRdb with only in-frame sequences that have V and J called. A share of the clones is absent; for the studies checked, an unresolved V gene accounts for under half, and the remainder has no known explanation. The sample has around 200,000 clones on record, around four fifths of them singletons. Together, the top ten hold 14% of the sample. Input material: peripheral blood. The receptors were gathered from a woman between 65 and 79 years old with COVID-19, enrolled during active disease.

This sequence joins TRBV5-1 and TRBJ2-1; TRBD2 matches 15 bases. The CDR3 runs 18 residues. Germline-derived CDR1 and CDR2 are SGHRS and YFSETQ. Trimming cost V 2 bases and J 2 bases; bases outside gene matches: 5. The CDR3 region is CASSFGTSGRITYNEQFF. CDR3 nucleotides: TGCGCCAGCAGCTTTGGGACTAGCGGGAGGATCACCTACAATGAGCAGTTCTTC.

The chain employs TRBV5-1 and TRBJ2-3, with D perhaps TRBD2 (6 bases). CDR1 and CDR2 (germline): SGHRS, YFSETQ. This CDR3 has 14 residues. Trimming took off 4 bases at V and 9 bases at J, with 18 bases between the two ends. For the CDR3, the DNA is TGCGCCAGCAGCGTAAAGACAGCCGGAGGGACGCAGTATTTT. Translation: CASSVKTAGGTQYF.

This clone was counted once. The V and J genes are TRBV29-1 and TRBJ2-5; TRBD2 is a possible D gene (6 bases). This CDR3 region has 13 residues. Germline-derived CDR1 and CDR2 are SQVTM and ANQGSEA. V was clipped by 4 bases and J by 3 bases, with 12 bases between them. The CDR3 is CSVGRGIKETQYF. CDR3 bases: TGCAGCGTTGGTCGGGGGATAAAAGAGACCCAGTACTTC.

This chain links TRBV2 with TRBJ1-6, with D possibly matching TRBD1 (5 bases). Trimming pared 11 bases from V and 5 bases from J, leaving 13 bases between. This CDR3 has 13 residues. Germline assignment: CDR1 SNHLY and CDR2 FYNNEI. CDR3 nucleotides: TGTGCCGGGGGGACGTTGGATAATTCACCCCTCCACTTT. Protein sequence: CAGGTLDNSPLHF. The full variable domain, its missing parts supplied by reference TRBV2 and TRBJ1-6, is EPEVTQTPSHQVTQMGQEVILRCVPISNHLYFYWYRQILGQKVEFLVSFYNNEISEKSEIFDDQFSVERPDGSNFTLKIRSTKLEDSAMYFCAGGTLDNSPLHFGNGTRLTVT.

The chain carries TRBV11-3 and TRBJ2-5; 12 bases map to TRBD2. This CDR3 contains 16 residues. The V gene end was trimmed by 4 bases and the J gene end by 2 bases; junction bases not matched to a gene: 5. The germline V gene has CDR1 SGHNT and CDR2 YENEEA. The CDR3 DNA is TGTGCCAGCAGCTCAACTAGCGGGGGGTTACAAGAGACCCAGTACTTC. This gives the protein CASSSTSGGLQETQYF.

The chain recombines TRBV9 with TRBJ2-7, with 7 bases fitting TRBD2. The trim removed 3 bases at V and 7 bases at J, leaving 16 bases unmatched. In germline, CDR1 is SGDLS, CDR2 YYNGEE. The CDR3 is 16 residues long. CDR3: CASSAGDYKTYEEQYF. The CDR3 nucleotides read TGTGCCAGCAGCGCGGGGGACTATAAGACCTACGAGGAGCAGTACTTC.

As regards this clone: Other DNA sequences in the same sample also yield this CDR3. The V call is TRBV29-1, the J call TRBJ2-2; a possible D gene is TRBD1 (5 bases). V was trimmed by 3 bases and J by 1 base, leaving 6 bases between them. This CDR3 is 13 amino acids long. Germline CDR1 and CDR2: SQVTM and ANQGSEA. CDR3 amino acids: CSVDRGNTGELFF. CDR3 nucleotides: TGCAGCGTTGATAGGGGGAACACCGGGGAGCTGTTTTTT.

The rearrangement links TRBV24-1 to TRBJ2-1, with a weak D call TRBD2 (5 bases). Trimming stripped 4 bases from V and 8 bases from J, with 17 bases between. CDR1 is KGHDR and CDR2 is SFDVKD in the germline V gene. The length of the CDR3 is 15 residues. The CDR3 DNA reads TGTGCCACCAGTGACGGACTTTCCTCTCCGGATGAGCAGTTCTTC. Protein product: CATSDGLSSPDEQFF.

Only one count was recorded for this clone. The chain recombines TRBV9 with TRBJ2-3, with 7 nucleotides matching TRBD1. Germline CDR1 is SGDLS and CDR2 is YYNGEE. V trimming: 4 bases; J trimming: 0 bases; junction bases outside the gene matches: 8. The CDR3 has 16 residues. CDR3 in DNA: TGTGCCAGCAGCTTCCGACAGGGTCTGAGCACAGATACGCAGTATTTT. Its protein is CASSFRQGLSTDTQYF.

V is TRBV7-8 and J is TRBJ2-3; 11 bases map to TRBD2. This CDR3 spans 17 amino acids. The V segment lost 5 bases and the J segment 3 bases; nucleotides outside the gene matches: 10. Germline V gives CDR1 SGHVS, CDR2 FQNEAQ. The CDR3 DNA sequence: TGTGCCAGCAGCCTCACGTTAGCGGGGGGGCCGACAGATACGCAGTATTTT. Amino acids: CASSLTLAGGPTDTQYF.

The genes are TRBV28 and TRBJ1-5; 10 nucleotides line up with TRBD1. The V gene's germline CDR1 is MDHEN and CDR2 SYDVKM. The CDR3 runs 15 residues. The trim removed 7 bases at V and 9 bases at J, leaving 12 bases unmatched. The CDR3 spells CASTTYGQGGRPQHF. The CDR3 DNA reads TGTGCCAGCACGACATATGGACAGGGGGGCCGGCCCCAGCATTTT.

The V and J genes are TRBV28 and TRBJ2-1; TRBD2 is a possible D gene (6 bases). Germline V gene lookup returns CDR1 MDHEN and CDR2 SYDVKM. This CDR3 contains 16 residues. V was shortened by 6 bases and J by 1 base, with 16 bases between the two germline ends. In DNA form, the CDR3 reads TGTGCCAGCAGACCTATTGACGGGGGATCCTACAATGAGCAGTTCTTC. This gives the protein CASRPIDGGSYNEQFF. Supplemented by reference TRBV28 and TRBJ2-1, the full variable domain reads DVKVTQSSRYLVKRTGEKVFLECVQDMDHENMFWYRQDPGLGLRLIYFSYDVKMKEKGDIPEGYSVSREKKERFSLILESASTNQTSMYLCASRPIDGGSYNEQFFGPGTRLTVL.

This clone has a single count. CDR3 nucleotides: TGTGCCAGCAGCGTAGCTACCCCACCCACTGAAGCTTTCTTT. Protein product: CASSVATPPTEAFF. V is TRBV9 and J is TRBJ1-1; D remains unclear. Looked up from germline, CDR1 is SGDLS and CDR2 is YYNGEE. V lost 0 bases, J lost 4 bases, and 10 bases lay in between. This CDR3 is 14 amino acids long.

The chain carries TRBV6-6 and TRBJ1-2; D remains ambiguous. CDR3 size: 13 residues. V lost 7 bases to trimming and J lost 2 bases, with 11 bases between them. Germline values: CDR1 MNHNY, CDR2 SVGAGI (reference sequence). CDR3 residues: CASISGINYGYTF. The CDR3 DNA sequence: TGTGCCAGCATTTCGGGGATAAACTATGGCTACACCTTC.

The chain is built from TRBV24-1 and TRBJ1-2, with 10 bases lining up with TRBD1. The CDR3 spans 16 residues. V was pared by 3 bases and J by 3 bases, with 6 bases of the junction left unmatched. The V gene's germline CDR1 is KGHDR and CDR2 SFDVKD. This CDR3 reads CATSDPPGQGYYGYTF. The CDR3 bases are TGTGCCACCAGTGATCCCCCGGGACAGGGGTACTATGGCTACACCTTC.

This sequence joins TRBV30 and TRBJ2-3; 8 bases fit TRBD1. The J segment lost 1 base and the V segment lost 2 bases, leaving 2 bases of the junction unmatched. The CDR3 runs 14 residues. Per the germline V gene, CDR1 is GTSNPN and CDR2 is SVGIG (reference sequence). This CDR3 reads CAWSKGQGTDTQYF. CDR3 DNA sequence: TGTGCCTGGAGTAAGGGACAGGGCACAGATACGCAGTATTTT.

V and J are TRBV29-1 and TRBJ2-2; no definite D call. CDR3 length: 12 residues. Trimming stripped 6 bases from V and 4 bases from J, with 9 bases between. Germline V gives CDR1 SQVTM, CDR2 ANQGSEA. DNA for the CDR3: TGCAGCGTGGGCCTTAGCACCGGGGAGCTGTTTTTT. Its protein is CSVGLSTGELFF.

The chain links TRBV7-9 to TRBJ1-2; D remains ambiguous. CDR3 length equals 14 residues. CDR1 SEHNR and CDR2 FQNEAQ come from the germline V gene (reference sequence). V lost 5 bases, J lost 4 bases, and 14 bases lay in between. In DNA, the CDR3 is TGTGCCAGCAGCCCGGCTGGGCCAGTCTATGGCTACACCTTC. Translating gives CASSPAGPVYGYTF.

The chain recombines TRBV19 with TRBJ2-7, with TRBD1 identical over 7 bases. CDR3 length equals 15 residues. V lost 6 bases and J lost 3; bases outside the gene matches: 11. Germline CDR1 LNHDA, CDR2 SQIVND (reference sequence). The CDR3 nucleotides read TGTGCCAGTAGACCCGGGACAGACGTCTGCTACGAGCAGTACGTC. Translating gives CASRPGTDVCYEQYV.

The chain joins TRBV3-1 (or the pseudogene TRBV3-2) to TRBJ2-3; 13 bases match TRBD2. CDR3 length equals 16 residues. Germline CDR1 LGHDT, CDR2 YNNKEL (reference sequence). The V gene end was trimmed by 4 bases and the J gene end by 1 base; junction bases not matched to a gene: 2. Here the CDR3 reads CASSLGLAGGTDTQYF. CDR3 DNA: TGTGCCAGCAGCCTAGGACTAGCGGGGGGCACAGATACGCAGTATTTT.

The chain recombines TRBV27 with TRBJ1-1; D is possibly TRBD1 (5 bases). The CDR3 loop spans 14 amino acids. V was shortened by 0 bases and J by 8 bases, with 13 bases between the two germline ends. CDR1 and CDR2 (germline): MNHEY, SMNVEV (reference sequence). CDR3 in DNA: TGTGCCAGCAGTTTATCCCCCCTTTACAGGGAAGCTTTCTTT. Translating gives CASSLSPLYREAFF.

The rearrangement uses TRBV30 and TRBJ2-4; D is perhaps TRBD1 (7 bases). Per germline, CDR1 GTSNPN and CDR2 SVGIG (reference sequence). This CDR3 has 14 amino acids. V shed 6 bases and J shed 8 bases, with 20 bases lying between them. The CDR3 coding sequence is TGTGCCTGTTCTCCAGGGGGGATGGCGGACATTCAGTACTTC. This gives the protein CACSPGGMADIQYF.

This sequence joins TRBV11-1 and TRBJ2-7; TRBD1 agrees at 7 bases. Germline trimming cut 1 base from V and 1 base from J; bases unmatched to any gene: 4. The CDR3 contains 15 residues. Germline V gives CDR1 SGHAT, CDR2 FQDESV (reference sequence). The CDR3 is CASSLGQGTSYEQYF. The CDR3, as DNA: TGTGCCAGCAGCTTAGGACAGGGAACTTCCTACGAGCAGTACTTC.

The CDR3 sequence is CASSRGSDSGNTIYF. The CDR3 coding sequence is TGTGCCAGCAGCCGAGGGTCCGACTCTGGAAACACCATATATTTT. The J gene is TRBJ1-3, the V gene TRBV11-2; no reliable D call. V was shortened by 5 bases and J by 0 bases, with 11 bases between the two germline ends. CDR1 is SGHAT and CDR2 is FQNNGV in the germline V gene. The CDR3 has 15 amino acids.

The V gene is TRBV2, the J gene TRBJ1-4; D call uncertain. The CDR3 totals 13 residues. Deletions cut 3 bases from V and 8 bases from J, with 10 bases between. CDR1 and CDR2 (germline): SNHLY, FYNNEI. DNA of the CDR3: TGTGCCAGCAGTGACGTCAGACAAGAAAAACTGTTTTTT. Translation: CASSDVRQEKLFF.

V and J are TRBV5-1 and TRBJ1-5; 9 nucleotides line up with TRBD1. The CDR3 is made up of 15 amino acids. Germline CDR1 is SGHRS and CDR2 is YFSETQ. Germline trimming cut 4 bases from V and 4 bases from J; bases unmatched to any gene: 6. CDR3 protein: CASSPDRGENQPQHF. The CDR3 bases are TGCGCCAGCAGCCCGGACAGGGGAGAAAATCAGCCCCAGCATTTT.

The gene calls are TRBV6-5 and TRBJ2-7, with 7 bases that match TRBD1. The CDR3 consists of 15 residues. Germline trimming cut 0 bases from V and 2 bases from J; bases unmatched to any gene: 4. Germline assignment: CDR1 MNHEY and CDR2 SVGAGI. CDR3 sequence: CASSYSYRGTYEQYF. The CDR3 DNA reads as TGTGCCAGCAGTTACTCGTACAGGGGAACCTACGAGCAGTACTTC.

V and J are TRBV27 and TRBJ1-1; possibly TRBD1 for D (5 bases). There are 14 residues in the CDR3. Per the germline V gene, CDR1 is MNHEY and CDR2 is SMNVEV (reference sequence). V shed 2 bases and J shed 1 base, with 8 bases lying between them. This CDR3 reads CASSLQGRNTEAFF. DNA for the CDR3: TGTGCCAGCAGTTTACAGGGCCGGAACACTGAAGCTTTCTTT.